This T cell receptor (beta chain) emerged from a study of shared T cell receptors in the human thymus. The method was immunoSEQ multiplex PCR; TCRdb's version includes in-frame clones alone and lacks a portion of them. The repertoire consists of around 730,000 clones, with 75% to 90% occurring once and the leading ten covering roughly 0.01%. Per the germline V gene, CDR1 is SGHAT and CDR2 is FQNNGV. This CDR3 has 16 amino acids. V was pared by 2 bases and J by 4 bases, with 10 bases of the junction left unmatched. The table lists this clone with a count of one. These data were also filed under a second study, of human thymus T cells. This second study says: What appeared biased in thymic and blood repertoires was the usage of V and J genes. Overlap was high between thymic repertoires from unrelated individuals, as reported in related research.

The TCR originated in a girl under three years old with a congenital heart defect. The chain couples TRBV11-2 to TRBJ2-7; 8 nucleotides line up with TRBD1. Sample: thymocytes. The chain's CDR3 is CASSLLPGQGSYEQYF. Here the CDR3 DNA reads TGTGCCAGCAGCTTACTCCCTGGACAGGGCTCATACGAGCAGTACTTC.